Below, 19 T cell receptor beta chains from the same sample are listed, as sequenced in a study of T cells in women clearing cervical HPV infection. Repertoires were generated with immunoSEQ multiplex PCR, while TCRdb's copy carries only in-frame clones and drops some. Its clone listing holds 25,000 to 35,000 clones. The sample taken for sequencing was blood buffy coat. These receptors came from a woman aged 18-69 years with a cervical HPV16 infection that either progressed to CIN3+ or cleared (not recorded which).

As for this clone: The CDR3 end is not reached by the read, which stops 3 residues before it; the germline J gene fills it in. The chain recombines TRBV19 with TRBJ1-2; D might be TRBD1 (6 bases). Germline CDR1 reads LNHDA; CDR2 reads SQIVND (reference sequence). CDR3 length equals 15 residues. The covered CDR3 bases are TGTGCCAGTAGTATGGGGGCTAGGAGGGCCTACGAC. Protein: CASSMGARRAYD. The whole CDR3 is CASSMGARRAYDYTF. The whole variable domain, filled in from reference TRBV19 and TRBJ1-2, reads DGGITQSPKYLFRKEGQNVTLSCEQNLNHDAMYWYRQDPGQGLRLIYYSQIVNDFQKGDIAEGYSVSREKKESFPLTVTSAQKNPTAFYLCASSMGARRAYDYTFGSGTRLTVV.

Details on this clone: Coverage ceases 3 residues before the CDR3 finishes, and the germline J gene fills in the end. The V gene is TRBV20-1, the J gene TRBJ2-1; no clear D gene. Between the trimmed V and J ends, which lost 5 bases and 2 bases, there was a span of 13 bases. CDR1 DFQATT and CDR2 SNEGSKA come from the germline V gene (reference sequence). There are 14 residues in the CDR3. The CDR3 bases that were read are TGCAGTGCTGAGACACTCCGTACCTACAATGAG. It yields the protein CSAETLRTYNE. The full CDR3 protein is CSAETLRTYNEQFF.

As for this clone: The read terminates 3 residues ahead of where the CDR3 ends, so the germline J gene completes it. This chain joins TRBV30 and TRBJ2-3; 7 nucleotides agree with TRBD1. The CDR3 is 13 residues long. Per the germline V gene, CDR1 is GTSNPN and CDR2 is SVGIG (reference sequence). The DNA read from the CDR3 is TGTGCCTGGGCCGGACAGGCCGATCAGCCG. It encodes CAWAGQADQP. The full CDR3 protein is CAWAGQADQPQYF.

By frequency, this clone is medium-sized. The read halts 3 residues ahead of the CDR3 end, with the missing end drawn from the germline J gene. The chain employs TRBV2 and TRBJ2-7, with 7 bases aligning to TRBD2. V gave up 7 bases and J gave up 4 bases; unmatched junction bases: 10. Per germline, CDR1 SNHLY and CDR2 FYNNEI. The CDR3 runs 14 residues. The sequenced CDR3 bases are TGTGCCAGCAATTCAGCGGGAACAGCTTACGAG. Amino acids: CASNSAGTAYE. The full-length CDR3 reads as CASNSAGTAYEQYF. Together with reference TRBV2 and TRBJ2-7, the CDR3 gives the full variable domain: EPEVTQTPSHQVTQMGQEVILRCVPISNHLYFYWYRQILGQKVEFLVSFYNNEISEKSEIFDDQFSVERPDGSNFTLKIRSTKLEDSAMYFCASNSAGTAYEQYFGPGTRLTVT.

Regarding this clone: From the germline J gene comes the end of the CDR3, since the read stops 3 residues before it. This rearrangement joins TRBV2 to TRBJ1-6, with D perhaps TRBD1 (5 bases). The CDR3 runs to 14 residues. Trimming removed 7 bases at V and 4 bases at J, with 11 bases between. Germline V CDR1 and CDR2: SNHLY, FYNNEI. CDR3 bases read: TGTGCCAGCATGGAGACAGCTTATAATTCACCC. It yields the protein CASMETAYNSP. The full CDR3 protein reads CASMETAYNSPLHF.

Remarks on this clone: The missing CDR3 end, 3 residues past where the read stops, is filled in from the germline J gene. The chain employs TRBV29-1 and TRBJ1-2; a possible D gene is TRBD1 (5 bases). Germline CDR1 and CDR2: SQVTM and ANQGSEA. CDR3 length equals 15 residues. Between the trimmed V and J ends, which lost 3 bases and 2 bases, there was a span of 16 bases. CDR3 bases read: TGCAGCGTTGATGCCAGGGCATATAGCAACTATGGC. Its translation is CSVDARAYSNYG. The complete CDR3 protein is CSVDARAYSNYGYTF.

Comments on this clone: The read gets to within 3 residues of the CDR3 end, and the germline J gene fills in the rest. The chain carries TRBV2 and TRBJ1-5; D may be TRBD1 (5 bases). With 6 bases removed from V and 0 bases from J, the gap between germline ends came to 12 bases. CDR1 SNHLY and CDR2 FYNNEI come from the germline V gene. This CDR3 has 15 amino acids. The CDR3 spells CASRDAGFSNQPQHF. CDR3 bases read: TGTGCCAGCAGGGACGCAGGGTTTAGCAATCAGCCC. The whole variable domain, filled in from reference TRBV2 and TRBJ1-5, reads EPEVTQTPSHQVTQMGQEVILRCVPISNHLYFYWYRQILGQKVEFLVSFYNNEISEKSEIFDDQFSVERPDGSNFTLKIRSTKLEDSAMYFCASRDAGFSNQPQHFGDGTRLSIL.

Turning to this clone: The read ends 3 residues before the CDR3 terminus; that terminus is restored from the germline J gene. The gene calls are TRBV2 and TRBJ1-4, with D perhaps TRBD1 (6 bases). Per the germline V gene, CDR1 is SNHLY and CDR2 is FYNNEI. The CDR3 has 13 residues. V was pared by 6 bases and J by 3 bases, with 8 bases between. The CDR3 sequence: CASRRQANEKLFF. The CDR3 DNA, read in part, is TGTGCCAGCAGAAGACAGGCTAATGAAAAA.

With regard to this clone: The CDR3 end falls 3 residues outside the read, so it is completed with the germline J gene. The rearrangement uses TRBV2 and TRBJ1-2, with no clear D. V lost 3 bases to trimming and J lost 4 bases, with 9 bases between them. The CDR3 spans 13 residues. CDR1 SNHLY and CDR2 FYNNEI come from the germline V gene. CDR3 protein: CASSDSTVYGYTF. The sequenced part of the CDR3 DNA is TGTGCCAGCAGTGATTCTACAGTCTATGGC.

Notes on this clone: The observed sequence ends 3 residues before the CDR3 terminus, with the missing tail filled in from the germline J gene. The chain joins TRBV20-1 to TRBJ2-7, with no clear D. Germline V gene sequence: CDR1 DFQATT, CDR2 SNEGSKA (reference sequence). CDR3 length: 13 amino acids. With 0 bases removed from V and 2 bases from J, the gap between germline ends came to 8 bases. CDR3 DNA (partial): TGCAGTGCTAGAGATCTGTTCGCCTACGAG. It translates to CSARDLFAYE. The entire CDR3 is CSARDLFAYEQYF.

Points on this clone: The CDR3 end falls 3 residues outside the read, so it is completed with the germline J gene. The chain carries TRBV20-1 and TRBJ2-1; maybe TRBD2 (6 bases). The germline CDR1 and CDR2 sequences are DFQATT and SNEGSKA (reference sequence). The ends were cut back, 3 bases at V and 4 bases at J, with 13 bases in the middle. There are 14 residues in the CDR3. CDR3 residues: CSARLAGRYNEQFF. CDR3 DNA (partial): TGCAGTGCTAGGCTGGCGGGGCGGTACAATGAG.

As concerns this clone: The read terminates 3 residues before the CDR3 end, so the remaining end is supplied by the germline J gene. The chain links TRBV5-8 to TRBJ2-3; D is possibly TRBD1 (6 bases). Trimming took 4 bases from V and 3 from J, leaving 15 bases between them. The CDR3 totals 15 residues. Germline loops: CDR1 SGHTS, CDR2 YDEGEE. The CDR3: CASSPGTPVTDTQYF. The DNA read from the CDR3 is TGTGCCAGCAGCCCGGGGACACCGGTGACAGATACG.

Comment on this clone: The read falls 3 residues short of the CDR3 end, and the missing part is taken from the germline J gene. This chain links TRBV27 with TRBJ2-2; possible D gene TRBD1, 7 bases. CDR1 is MNHEY, CDR2 SMNVEV, per germline (reference sequence). The CDR3 is 16 amino acids. V lost 3 bases and J lost 2, with 13 bases in between. The CDR3 region is CASSFRGVLNTGELFF. The sequenced part of the CDR3 DNA is TGTGCCAGCAGTTTCAGGGGGGTCCTAAACACCGGGGAG.

A note on this clone: The read ends 3 residues early relative to the CDR3; the germline J gene fills the gap. The V and J genes are TRBV4-2 and TRBJ2-4, with 11 bases identical to TRBD2. CDR1 LGHNA and CDR2 YNFKEQ come from the germline V gene. V was clipped by 4 bases and J by 0 bases; unmatched bases: 5. The length of the CDR3 is 17 residues. The DNA read from the CDR3 is TGTGCCAGCAGCCGACCTAGCGGGGGGTTAGCCAAAAACATT. This translates into CASSRPSGGLAKNI. The whole CDR3 protein reads CASSRPSGGLAKNIQYF.

Turning to this clone: The CDR3 end lies 3 residues beyond the end of the read and is filled in from the germline J gene. The chain is built from TRBV7-8 and TRBJ2-7, with 7 positions matching TRBD1. CDR1 is SGHVS and CDR2 is FQNEAQ in the germline V gene. CDR3 length: 17 amino acids. V trimming: 2 bases; J trimming: 5 bases; junction bases outside the gene matches: 15. This chain's CDR3 is CASSLFPRQGPSNEQYF. The part of the CDR3 DNA that was read is TGTGCCAGCAGCTTATTTCCCAGACAGGGTCCAAGCAACGAG. Combining the CDR3 with reference TRBV7-8 and TRBJ2-7 gives the whole variable domain GAGVSQSPRYKVAKRGQDVALRCDPISGHVSLFWYQQALGQGPEFLTYFQNEAQLDKSGLPSDRFFAERPEGSVSTLKIQRTQQEDSAVYLCASSLFPRQGPSNEQYFGPGTRLTVT.

Turning to this clone: Sequencing ends 3 residues short of the CDR3 end; the germline J gene provides the rest. The chain uses TRBV5-1 and TRBJ2-2, with D tentatively TRBD1 (5 bases). The CDR3 runs 16 residues. In germline, CDR1 is SGHRS, CDR2 YFSETQ. The CDR3 region is CASSLTESSGANVLFF. The sequenced part of the CDR3 DNA is TGCGCCAGCAGCTTGACCGAGAGTTCTGGGGCCAACGTG.

A remark on this clone: Read data end 3 residues before the CDR3 end; the end is taken from the germline J gene. The chain carries TRBV2 and TRBJ1-4; D is perhaps TRBD1 (5 bases). V was cut by 1 base and J by 5 bases, with 8 bases left in between. Germline CDR1 and CDR2: SNHLY and FYNNEI. CDR3 size: 14 residues. Incomplete CDR3 DNA: TGTGCCAGCAGTGAAGGACAGAGAAATGAAAAA. This gives the protein CASSEGQRNEK. The entire CDR3 sequence reads CASSEGQRNEKLFF. The full variable domain, completed using reference TRBV2 and TRBJ1-4, is EPEVTQTPSHQVTQMGQEVILRCVPISNHLYFYWYRQILGQKVEFLVSFYNNEISEKSEIFDDQFSVERPDGSNFTLKIRSTKLEDSAMYFCASSEGQRNEKLFFGSGTQLSVL.

Points on this clone: The read ends 3 residues early relative to the CDR3; the germline J gene fills the gap. The chain uses TRBV5-1 and TRBJ2-5; 7 bases line up with TRBD2. This CDR3 contains 15 residues. Germline CDR1 SGHRS, CDR2 YFSETQ. Germline trimming cut 1 base from V and 2 bases from J; bases unmatched to any gene: 5. Partial CDR3 DNA: TGCGCCAGCAGCTTGACGGGGGGTAGTCAAGAGACC. Protein product: CASSLTGGSQET. The CDR3 in full is CASSLTGGSQETQYF. The full variable domain, with the rest looked up from reference TRBV5-1 and TRBJ2-5, is KAGVTQTPRYLIKTRGQQVTLSCSPISGHRSVSWYQQTPGQGLQFLFEYFSETQRNKGNFPGRFSGRQFSNSRSEMNVSTLELGDSALYLCASSLTGGSQETQYFGPGTRLLVL.

A remark on this clone: The CDR3 end falls 3 residues outside the read, so it is completed with the germline J gene. The V call is TRBV11-3, the J call TRBJ1-6; D gene ambiguous. This CDR3 region has 13 residues. V lost 2 bases, J lost 6 bases, and 5 bases lay in between. Germline V lookup: CDR1 SGHNT, CDR2 YENEEA. The CDR3 region is CASSLQSNSPLHF. The part of the CDR3 DNA that was read is TGTGCCAGCAGCTTACAATCTAATTCACCC.